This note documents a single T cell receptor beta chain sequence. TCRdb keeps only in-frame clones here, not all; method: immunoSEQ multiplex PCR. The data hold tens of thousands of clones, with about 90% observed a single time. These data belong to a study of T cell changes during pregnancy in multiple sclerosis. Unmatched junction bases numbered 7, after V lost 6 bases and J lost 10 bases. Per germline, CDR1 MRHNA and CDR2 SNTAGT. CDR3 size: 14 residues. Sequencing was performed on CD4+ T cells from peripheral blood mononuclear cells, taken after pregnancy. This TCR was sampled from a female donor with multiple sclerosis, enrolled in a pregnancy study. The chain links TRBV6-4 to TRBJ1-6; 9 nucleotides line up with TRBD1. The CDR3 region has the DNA TGTGCCAGCAGAGCCGGGACAGGGTGGTCACCCCTCCACTTT. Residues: CASRAGTGWSPLHF.